Below are 13 T cell receptor beta chains sequenced from a single sample in a study of T cells in localized non-small cell lung cancer. Repertoires were generated with immunoSEQ multiplex PCR, while TCRdb's copy carries only in-frame clones and drops some. Of some 11,000 clones in the sample, 90% are singletons; the top ten hold about 13%. The sequences come from peripheral blood, collected before any cancer treatment. The receptors here all came from a male donor at least 60 years old with stage III lung adenocarcinoma.

This chain links TRBV2 with TRBJ2-7, with D possibly matching TRBD2 (7 bases). Germline V gives CDR1 SNHLY, CDR2 FYNNEI. V was pared by 4 bases and J by 5 bases, with 12 bases between. The CDR3 has 13 amino acids. The CDR3, as DNA: TGTGCCAGCAGTGTGGAGCGGGACAACGAGCAGTACTTC. Its translation is CASSVERDNEQYF.

CDR3 DNA: TGTGCCTGGGGGGACAGCGGGTATAGCAATCAGCCCCAGCATTTT. Protein: CAWGDSGYSNQPQHF. This rearrangement joins TRBV30 to TRBJ1-5; 7 nucleotides agree with TRBD1. The germline V gene has CDR1 GTSNPN and CDR2 SVGIG (reference sequence). There are 15 residues in the CDR3. The junction had 7 bases not matched to a gene; V was cut back by 5 bases and J by 0 bases.

The chain recombines TRBV5-6 with TRBJ2-7, with TRBD2 matching 8 bases. This CDR3 contains 14 residues. Germline CDR1 SGHDT, CDR2 YYEEEE. V trimming: 4 bases; J trimming: 4 bases; junction bases outside the gene matches: 7. The CDR3 sequence is CASSQAGASYEQYF. The CDR3 nucleotides read TGTGCCAGCAGCCAAGCGGGAGCAAGTTACGAGCAGTACTTC.

This clone occurred once. J is TRBJ1-1 and V is TRBV7-2; 7 bases line up with TRBD1. The trim removed 5 bases at V and 1 base at J, leaving 13 bases unmatched. Germline lookup yields CDR1 SGHTA and CDR2 FQGNSA. CDR3 length: 17 amino acids. In DNA form, the CDR3 reads TGTGCCAGCAGCCCACGGGAAGGGGGCGCGGGGAACACTGAAGCTTTCTTT. Translated: CASSPREGGAGNTEAFF.

V is TRBV29-1 and J is TRBJ1-2; D gene unclear. Trimming cost V 6 bases and J 2 bases, with 16 bases left between them. There are 14 residues in the CDR3. Germline V gene data show CDR1 as SQVTM and CDR2 as ANQGSEA. In nucleotides, the CDR3 is TGCAGCGTCGGCCAAACCAACAGAAACTATGGCTACACCTTC. As protein: CSVGQTNRNYGYTF.

The rearrangement links TRBV5-1 to TRBJ2-1; TRBD2 might be the D (6 bases). This CDR3 has 16 amino acids. Trimming removed 0 bases at V and 10 bases at J, with 20 bases between. Germline lookup yields CDR1 SGHRS and CDR2 YFSETQ. The CDR3 region is CASSLAVSGIASEQFF. CDR3 DNA: TGCGCCAGCAGCTTGGCCGTTAGCGGTATAGCCTCAGAGCAGTTCTTC. Filled out from reference TRBV5-1 and TRBJ2-1, the complete variable domain reads KAGVTQTPRYLIKTRGQQVTLSCSPISGHRSVSWYQQTPGQGLQFLFEYFSETQRNKGNFPGRFSGRQFSNSRSEMNVSTLELGDSALYLCASSLAVSGIASEQFFGPGTRLTVL.

The chain uses TRBV7-2 and TRBJ2-2; 13 bases fit TRBD2. Germline lookup yields CDR1 SGHTA and CDR2 FQGNSA. This CDR3 comprises 19 residues. The V and J ends lost 2 bases and 0 bases, in that order; junction bases with no gene match: 6. The CDR3 loop is CASSLIGGLAGANTGELFF. The CDR3 coding sequence is TGTGCCAGCAGCTTAATTGGCGGACTAGCGGGGGCGAACACCGGGGAGCTGTTTTTT. The full variable domain, in which reference TRBV7-2 and TRBJ2-2 provide the parts outside the CDR3, is GAGVSQSPSNKVTEKGKDVELRCDPISGHTALYWYRQSLGQGLEFLIYFQGNSAPDKSGLPSDRFSAERTGGSVSTLTIQRTQQEDSAVYLCASSLIGGLAGANTGELFFGEGSRLTVL.

This clone was seen once. The chain has TRBV19 and TRBJ2-3; D is undetermined. Looked up from germline, CDR1 is LNHDA and CDR2 is SQIVND (reference sequence). The CDR3 totals 14 residues. Between the trimmed V and J ends, which lost 8 bases and 2 bases, there was a span of 14 bases. CDR3 in DNA: TGTGCCAGTTATTCCCCAGGAGACACAGATACGCAGTATTTT. This gives the protein CASYSPGDTDTQYF.

This clone was seen more than once but under ten times. The genes are TRBV5-1 and TRBJ2-3; 7 bases are shared with TRBD2. The junction had 6 bases not matched to a gene; V was cut back by 1 base and J by 4 bases. The CDR3 is made up of 15 amino acids. The germline V gene encodes CDR1 SGHRS and CDR2 YFSETQ. Written as DNA, the CDR3 is TGCGCCAGCAGCTTGCTAGCGGACCGGGCAGATACGCAGTATTTT. Translating gives CASSLLADRADTQYF. Variable domain in full (rest from reference TRBV5-1 and TRBJ2-3): KAGVTQTPRYLIKTRGQQVTLSCSPISGHRSVSWYQQTPGQGLQFLFEYFSETQRNKGNFPGRFSGRQFSNSRSEMNVSTLELGDSALYLCASSLLADRADTQYFGPGTRLTVL.

The chain recombines TRBV5-6 with TRBJ1-2, with D unresolved. The CDR3 contains 14 residues. From germline, CDR1 is SGHDT and CDR2 YYEEEE. The V end lost 2 bases, the J end lost 2 bases, and 10 bases lay between the germline ends. The CDR3 loop is CASSFEQVNYGYTF. The CDR3 nucleotides read TGTGCCAGCAGCTTCGAACAAGTCAACTATGGCTACACCTTC.

The rearrangement uses TRBV7-3 and TRBJ1-1, with D perhaps TRBD1 (6 bases). Germline CDR1 SGHTA, CDR2 FQGTGA. The CDR3 runs 15 residues. Trimming removed 4 bases from V and 2 bases from J, with 14 bases in between. The CDR3 is CASSSLGGRNTEAFF. The CDR3 DNA is TGTGCCAGCAGCTCTCTCGGGGGGCGAAACACTGAAGCTTTCTTT.

Comment on this clone: One end of the junction does not line up with germline, which may come from a read error. The chain uses TRBV28 and TRBJ2-4; D remains ambiguous. CDR1 MDHEN and CDR2 SYDVKM come from the germline V gene. CDR3 size: 15 residues. CDR3 loop: CASSPRDRATNIQYF. For the CDR3, the DNA is TGTGCCAGCAGTCCTCGAGACCGGGCCACAAACATTCAGTACTTC.

V is TRBV29-1 and J is TRBJ1-2; no clear D. The CDR3 runs to 13 residues. Looked up from germline, CDR1 is SQVTM and CDR2 is ANQGSEA. Trimming cost V 2 bases and J 0 bases, with 7 bases left between them. This chain's CDR3 is CSVEKLTNYGYTF. The CDR3 nucleotides read TGCAGCGTTGAAAAGTTGACTAACTATGGCTACACCTTC. The whole variable domain, remainder taken from reference TRBV29-1 and TRBJ1-2, is SAVISQKPSRDICQRGTSLTIQCQVDSQVTMMFWYRQQPGQSLTLIATANQGSEATYESGFVIDKFPISRPNLTFSTLTVSNMSPEDSSIYLCSVEKLTNYGYTFGSGTRLTVV.